One sample yielded the 23 T cell receptor beta chains listed below, sequenced in a study of blood T cell repertoires in COVID-19. Sequencing was performed with immunoSEQ multiplex PCR; in TCRdb, only in-frame clones are kept and a portion is missing. The repertoire includes 120,000 or so clones, around two thirds of them detected once, and approximately 2.1% sits in the top ten. Sequencing was carried out using peripheral blood. All receptors come from a woman in her 70s with acute or convalescent COVID-19.

V usage is TRBV10-3 and J usage is TRBJ2-5; the match to TRBD1 covers 8 bases. The length of the CDR3 is 13 residues. Trimming cost V 6 bases and J 0 bases; bases outside gene matches: 0. Germline lookup yields CDR1 ENHRY and CDR2 SYGVKD. CDR3: CAIRDRDQETQYF. The CDR3, as DNA: TGTGCCATCAGGGACAGGGACCAAGAGACCCAGTACTTC.

Here the CDR3 reads CSVHVSLNTEAFF. DNA for the CDR3: TGCAGCGTTCACGTCAGTTTGAACACTGAAGCTTTCTTT. The rearrangement joins TRBV29-1 to TRBJ1-1; D gene uncertain. This CDR3 comprises 13 residues. Germline-derived CDR1 and CDR2 are SQVTM and ANQGSEA. Trimming removed 5 bases from V and 0 bases from J, with 10 bases in between.

J is TRBJ2-7 and V is TRBV4-3, with 14 bases fitting TRBD2. This CDR3 is 19 amino acids long. J lost 2 bases, V lost 0 bases, and 9 bases had no gene match. Germline-derived CDR1 and CDR2 are LGHNA and YSLEER. The DNA for the CDR3 is TGCGCCAGCAGCCAAGATGCAGGACTAGCGGGGGGCCCCCCCTACGAGCAGTACTTC. Residues: CASSQDAGLAGGPPYEQYF.

The V call is TRBV5-1, the J call TRBJ1-2, with D maybe TRBD1 (5 bases). CDR1 and CDR2 (germline): SGHRS, YFSETQ. Trimming stripped 0 bases from V and 2 bases from J, with 8 bases between. The CDR3 totals 14 residues. The CDR3 DNA is TGCGCCAGCAGCTTGGAGGCAGGGAACTATGGCTACACCTTC. Translation: CASSLEAGNYGYTF.

The chain joins TRBV19 to TRBJ2-3; 11 bases match TRBD2. The J segment lost 3 bases and the V segment lost 6 bases, leaving 5 bases of the junction unmatched. Germline V CDR1 and CDR2: LNHDA, SQIVND (reference sequence). The CDR3 runs to 15 residues. CDR3 protein: CASSLAGGRTDTQYF. The CDR3 DNA reads TGTGCCAGTAGCCTAGCGGGAGGAAGGACAGATACGCAGTATTTT.

CDR3 coding DNA: TGTGCCAGCACGGGAGGAGTGCGGGGGTACTACGAGCAGTACTTC. This codes for CASTGGVRGYYEQYF. This chain joins TRBV2 and TRBJ2-7; TRBD2 matches 7 bases. The ends lost 7 bases at V and 3 bases at J; junction bases unmatched: 12. Germline lookup yields CDR1 SNHLY and CDR2 FYNNEI. The CDR3 is 15 residues long. Together with reference TRBV2 and TRBJ2-7, the CDR3 gives the full variable domain: EPEVTQTPSHQVTQMGQEVILRCVPISNHLYFYWYRQILGQKVEFLVSFYNNEISEKSEIFDDQFSVERPDGSNFTLKIRSTKLEDSAMYFCASTGGVRGYYEQYFGPGTRLTVT.

The V call is TRBV7-9, the J call TRBJ1-2; TRBD1 might be the D (5 bases). The length of the CDR3 is 14 residues. Trimming stripped 5 bases from V and 5 bases from J, with 15 bases between. The germline V gene has CDR1 SEHNR and CDR2 FQNEAQ (reference sequence). CDR3 coding DNA: TGTGCCAGCAGCCCTATGACAGTTCAGTATGGCTACACCTTC. Its protein product is CASSPMTVQYGYTF.

The V and J genes are TRBV4-3 and TRBJ1-4; 8 bases map to TRBD1. Losses at the gene ends were 0 bases for V and 5 bases for J; bases not matched to a gene: 5. The CDR3 runs 16 residues. From germline, CDR1 is LGHNA and CDR2 YSLEER. Here the CDR3 reads CASSQDHDRGNEKLFF. DNA for the CDR3: TGCGCCAGCAGCCAAGATCACGACAGGGGAAATGAAAAACTGTTTTTT.

This clone was found a few times. The J gene is TRBJ2-3, the V gene TRBV9; D is undetermined. The germline V and J ends were trimmed by 0 bases and 9 bases, with 5 bases remaining between them. Per the germline V gene, CDR1 is SGDLS and CDR2 is YYNGEE. The CDR3 totals 11 residues. The CDR3 DNA sequence: TGTGCCAGCAGCGTAGGAGTCACGCAGTATTTT. It is translated as CASSVGVTQYF. The entire variable domain, with the rest obtained from reference TRBV9 and TRBJ2-3, is as follows: DSGVTQTPKHLITATGQRVTLRCSPRSGDLSVYWYQQSLDQGLQFLIQYYNGEERAKGNILERFSAQQFPDLHSELNLSSLELGDSALYFCASSVGVTQYFGPGTRLTVL.

V is TRBV2 and J is TRBJ2-7; tentative D call: TRBD2 (5 bases). The CDR3 runs to 13 residues. Deletions cut 7 bases from V and 2 bases from J, with 12 bases between. Germline assignment: CDR1 SNHLY and CDR2 FYNNEI. The CDR3 DNA follows: TGTGCCAGCAAACGCGAGGGCCCCTACGAGCAGTACTTC. It specifies CASKREGPYEQYF.

V is TRBV6-5 and J is TRBJ2-2; 10 positions agree with TRBD2. V was pared by 4 bases and J by 5 bases, with 4 bases of the junction left unmatched. Per germline, CDR1 MNHEY and CDR2 SVGAGI. The CDR3 totals 15 residues. CDR3 residues: CASSSLSGGTGELFF. CDR3 coding DNA: TGTGCCAGCAGTTCTCTTAGCGGGGGGACCGGGGAGCTGTTTTTT.

In DNA, the CDR3 is TGTGCCAGCTCAGGGACTAGCGGGAGGGGCTACAATGAGCAGTTCTTC. Encoded protein: CASSGTSGRGYNEQFF. The chain recombines TRBV18 with TRBJ2-1; TRBD2 aligns across 16 bases. The junction had 1 base not matched to a gene; V was cut back by 5 bases and J by 3 bases. This CDR3 spans 16 amino acids. Looked up from germline, CDR1 is KGHSH and CDR2 is LQKENI.

In DNA form, the CDR3 reads TGTGCCAGCAGCGGGGGACAGGCAACTAATGAAAAACTGTTTTTT. Amino acids: CASSGGQATNEKLFF. The J gene is TRBJ1-4, the V gene TRBV7-2; 8 nucleotides agree with TRBD1. From germline, CDR1 is SGHTA and CDR2 FQGNSA. The length of the CDR3 is 15 residues. The V segment lost 5 bases and the J segment 0 bases; nucleotides outside the gene matches: 2.

This clone was counted between two and nine times. The chain recombines TRBV4-3 with TRBJ2-2, with D perhaps TRBD2 (6 bases). The V gene's germline CDR1 is LGHNA and CDR2 YSLEER. V was shortened by 2 bases and J by 0 bases, with 19 bases between the two germline ends. The length of the CDR3 is 19 residues. The CDR3 spells CASSQWVDGGGPNTGELFF. As DNA, the CDR3 is TGCGCCAGCAGCCAATGGGTTGACGGGGGTGGCCCGAACACCGGGGAGCTGTTTTTT.

The chain combines TRBV27 with TRBJ2-6; 7 bases are a match to TRBD1. Germline-derived CDR1 and CDR2 are MNHEY and SMNVEV (reference sequence). V lost 2 bases to trimming and J lost 10 bases; unmatched junction nucleotides: 8. The CDR3 spans 15 residues. The CDR3 sequence: CASSLEPRTGNVLTF. For the CDR3, the DNA is TGTGCCAGCAGTTTAGAGCCCAGGACAGGTAACGTCCTGACTTTC.

This clone was found many times. This chain connects TRBV6-5 to TRBJ2-2; D is undetermined. The CDR3 has 14 amino acids. Germline values: CDR1 MNHEY, CDR2 SVGAGI. V gave up 2 bases and J gave up 3 bases, with 7 bases separating them. The DNA of the CDR3 is TGTGCCAGCAGTTACGAGGCGCACACCGGGGAGCTGTTTTTT. Translated, it gives CASSYEAHTGELFF.

This chain connects TRBV7-2 to TRBJ2-3; 9 bases map to TRBD2. V was clipped by 5 bases and J by 2 bases; unmatched bases: 5. CDR1 is SGHTA, CDR2 FQGNSA, per germline. CDR3 length equals 15 residues. CDR3 bases: TGTGCCAGCAGCGCGGGACTAGCACTCACAGATACGCAGTATTTT. It codes for CASSAGLALTDTQYF.

V is TRBV9 and J is TRBJ2-7, with 9 nucleotides matching TRBD1. Unmatched junction bases numbered 3, after V lost 5 bases and J lost 3 bases. CDR1 and CDR2 from the germline V gene are SGDLS and YYNGEE. The CDR3 sequence is 13 residues long. Here the CDR3 reads CASSRGQGYEQYF. As DNA, the CDR3 is TGTGCCAGCAGTAGGGGACAGGGCTACGAGCAGTACTTC.

V and J are TRBV30 and TRBJ2-1, with 16 bases lining up with TRBD2. V was clipped by 2 bases and J by 6 bases; unmatched bases: 7. Germline CDR1 and CDR2: GTSNPN and SVGIG (reference sequence). The length of the CDR3 is 17 residues. CDR3 DNA sequence: TGTGCCTGGAGTATGGGACTAGCGGGAGGGCCTTCCAATGAGCAGTTCTTC. Translating it yields CAWSMGLAGGPSNEQFF.

CDR3 bases: TGTGCCAGCAGCGTAGCCACACGCACTGAAGCTTTCTTT. This sequence encodes CASSVATRTEAFF. V and J are TRBV9 and TRBJ1-1; no clear D. V lost 0 bases, J lost 4 bases, and 7 bases lay in between. This CDR3 is built from 13 residues. Germline V gene lookup returns CDR1 SGDLS and CDR2 YYNGEE. The full variable domain, completed using reference TRBV9 and TRBJ1-1, is DSGVTQTPKHLITATGQRVTLRCSPRSGDLSVYWYQQSLDQGLQFLIQYYNGEERAKGNILERFSAQQFPDLHSELNLSSLELGDSALYFCASSVATRTEAFFGQGTRLTVV.

The chain is built from TRBV28 and TRBJ2-3, with 8 bases identical to TRBD1. CDR3 size: 13 residues. V lost 5 bases and J lost 6; bases outside the gene matches: 4. Germline V CDR1 and CDR2: MDHEN, SYDVKM. CDR3 residues: CASSDRGPDTQYF. The DNA of the CDR3 is TGTGCCAGCAGTGACAGGGGACCTGATACGCAGTATTTT.

The V call is TRBV19, the J call TRBJ2-2; D perhaps matches TRBD2 (6 bases). CDR3 length: 16 residues. Germline CDR1 reads LNHDA; CDR2 reads SQIVND (reference sequence). Trimming shortened V by 5 bases and J by 0 bases, and 13 bases separated the two germline ends. CDR3 in amino acids: CASSPALAPNTGELFF. CDR3 in DNA: TGTGCCAGTAGTCCAGCCCTAGCGCCGAACACCGGGGAGCTGTTTTTT.

The J gene is TRBJ1-2, the V gene TRBV10-1; D is unresolved. The ends were cut back, 0 bases at V and 8 bases at J, with 10 bases in the middle. The CDR3 is 13 amino acids. Germline values: CDR1 WNHNN, CDR2 SYGVQD (reference sequence). This CDR3 is CASSESISGGYTF. The CDR3 nucleotides are TGCGCCAGCAGTGAGTCGATTTCGGGAGGCTACACCTTC.